This T cell receptor (beta chain) was captured in a study of blood T cell repertoires in COVID-19. Study-wide context: T cells, B-cell-depleted T cells, or PBMCs supplied cDNA or gDNA.

CDR3 length: 14 amino acids. V lost 4 bases and J 0 bases, leaving 8 bases between the germline ends. Germline V gene lookup returns CDR1 SGHRS and CDR2 YFSETQ. TCRdb's copy holds only in-frame clones and misses some; the assay was immunoSEQ multiplex PCR. Here the sample spans 150,000 to 200,000 clones, 84% being singletons. This clone was recorded once. The sequence came from a woman aged 70-85 years with COVID-19, enrolled during active disease. J is TRBJ1-3 and V is TRBV5-1; D not certain. Material for sequencing was peripheral blood. CDR3 protein: CASSLRSSGNTIYF. Here the CDR3 DNA reads TGCGCCAGCAGCCTTCGGAGCTCTGGAAACACCATATATTTT.